This TCR beta chain was documented in a study of molecular identifiers for immune sequencing clone quantification. One entry per CDR3 protein results from TCRdb running MiXCR on the PCR reads. Here the sample spans about 640,000 distinct CDR3 sequences, 20% being singletons. Researchers sorted naive CD8 T cells as cells that were CD8+CD4-CCR7+CD45RA+. Ten or more counts support this clonotype. The V gene's germline CDR1 is MNHEY and CDR2 SVGAGI. V lost 6 bases, J lost 8 bases, and 7 bases stayed unmatched. The CDR3 runs 14 residues. Material: naive CD8+ T cells from blood, with Jurkat cell RNA spiked in. The sample's subset: FACS-sorted CD8+CD4-CCR7+CD45RA+ naive T cells. This sequence was found in a human donor in good health. Some libraries in this study had Jurkat cell RNA spiked in. This chain links TRBV6-5 with TRBJ1-4; 9 bases map to TRBD1. The CDR3 sequence is CASRPGQGPEKLFF. Here the CDR3 DNA reads TGTGCCAGCAGACCGGGACAGGGACCGGAAAAACTGTTTTTT.